What follows are 27 T cell receptor beta chains derived from one specimen sequenced in a study of T cell repertoires in cytomegalovirus infection. No antigen is known for these receptors. TCRdb reprocessed the reads via MiXCR and lists one record per CDR3 protein. The table includes 450,000 to 550,000 distinct CDR3 sequences, 40% to 50% detected once. The specimen comprised cultured PBMCs, sampled from culture after CMV antigen stimulation. The receptors come from a human donor in good health (CMV status not recorded). Some clones in this sample may be carry-over from other donors' samples.

The gene calls are TRBV6-6 and TRBJ2-1, with a possible D match to TRBD2 (6 bases). In germline, CDR1 is MNHNY, CDR2 SVGAGI (reference sequence). Trimming removed 5 bases at V and 5 bases at J, with 10 bases between. This CDR3 has 13 residues. CDR3 loop: CASSRGGNNEQFF. The CDR3, as DNA: TGTGCCAGCAGTCGTGGAGGGAACAATGAGCAGTTCTTC.

The chain links TRBV12-3 or TRBV12-4 to TRBJ2-7; D might be TRBD1 (6 bases). The CDR3 sequence is 14 residues long. Deletions cut 3 bases from V and 2 bases from J, with 11 bases between. The chain's CDR3 is CASSLTGDPYEQYF. DNA for the CDR3: TGTGCCAGCAGTTTGACAGGCGATCCCTACGAGCAGTACTTC.

The rearrangement uses TRBV4-3 and TRBJ1-2; weak D call: TRBD1 (5 bases). The germline gives CDR1 LGHNA, CDR2 YSLEER. Trimming pared 1 base from V and 3 bases from J, leaving 12 bases between. The CDR3 totals 15 residues. For the CDR3, the DNA is TGCGCCAGCAGCCAAGCGATACAGGTCTACTATGGCTACACCTTC. It yields the protein CASSQAIQVYYGYTF.

The chain has TRBV3-1 and TRBJ2-7, with a tentative D call TRBD2 (6 bases). Germline V gene sequence: CDR1 LGHDT, CDR2 YNNKEL (reference sequence). The V end was cut by 1 base, the J end by 4 bases, with 14 bases between. The CDR3 is made up of 15 amino acids. The CDR3 reads CASSQVGQGLYEQYF. Written as DNA, the CDR3 is TGTGCCAGCAGCCAAGTAGGTCAGGGACTGTACGAGCAGTACTTC.

The chain couples TRBV20-1 to TRBJ2-3; D might be TRBD2 (6 bases). The length of the CDR3 is 14 residues. The V end was cut by 0 bases, the J end by 5 bases, with 12 bases between. In germline, CDR1 is DFQATT, CDR2 SNEGSKA (reference sequence). CDR3: CSARDLAGRDTQYF. The DNA of the CDR3 is TGCAGTGCTAGAGATCTGGCGGGAAGAGATACGCAGTATTTT.

V and J are TRBV6-8 and TRBJ1-5, with a weak D call TRBD1 (5 bases). The CDR3 contains 15 residues. Germline CDR1 reads MNHGY; CDR2 reads SAAAGT. Deletions cut 5 bases from V and 3 bases from J, with 14 bases between. CDR3 region: CASSRGDGVNQPQHF. CDR3 sequence (DNA): TGTGCCAGCAGTAGAGGGGATGGAGTCAATCAGCCCCAGCATTTT.

This CDR3 reads CASSLPWQPQHF. CDR3 bases: TGTGCCAGCAGCCTGCCGTGGCAGCCCCAGCATTTT. This chain connects TRBV7-2 to TRBJ1-5; D remains unclear. This CDR3 spans 12 amino acids. V lost 5 bases and J 7 bases, leaving 9 bases between the germline ends. Germline CDR1 SGHTA, CDR2 FQGNSA.

The V gene is TRBV20-1, the J gene TRBJ2-1, with 12 bases that match TRBD2. The CDR3 loop spans 16 amino acids. V lost 0 bases and J lost 10; bases outside the gene matches: 10. Germline CDR1 reads DFQATT; CDR2 reads SNEGSKA (reference sequence). CDR3 residues: CSARDRRLAGVREQFF. The CDR3, as DNA: TGCAGTGCTAGAGATCGTCGACTAGCGGGAGTTAGGGAGCAGTTCTTC.

The V and J genes are TRBV20-1 and TRBJ2-1; maybe TRBD1 (6 bases). V lost 5 bases and J 6 bases, leaving 14 bases between the germline ends. The germline gives CDR1 DFQATT, CDR2 SNEGSKA (reference sequence). The CDR3 consists of 13 residues. The CDR3 spells CSAHRAEFNEQFF. CDR3 sequence (DNA): TGCAGTGCTCACAGGGCGGAATTCAATGAGCAGTTCTTC.

The chain carries TRBV10-3 and TRBJ2-7; TRBD2 matches 13 bases. CDR1 and CDR2 from the germline V gene are ENHRY and SYGVKD. The CDR3 spans 14 residues. The ends lost 6 bases at V and 7 bases at J; junction bases unmatched: 6. The CDR3 DNA is TGTGCCATCAGGCCGGGACTAGCGGGAATTGAGCAGTACTTC. Translation gives CAIRPGLAGIEQYF.

The V call is TRBV7-2, the J call TRBJ2-1; TRBD1 matches at 10 bases. The CDR3 has 17 amino acids. Germline V lookup: CDR1 SGHTA, CDR2 FQGNSA. V was pared by 2 bases and J by 7 bases, with 11 bases of the junction left unmatched. CDR3 amino acids: CASSLLLADRGMNEQFF. The DNA of the CDR3 is TGTGCCAGCAGCTTACTCCTAGCGGACAGGGGGATGAATGAGCAGTTCTTC.

This clonotype was seen ten or more times. The gene calls are TRBV7-2 and TRBJ2-7; D may be TRBD1 or TRBD2 (5 bases each). The germline gives CDR1 SGHTA, CDR2 FQGNSA. The CDR3 runs 15 residues. Trimming pared 5 bases from V and 0 bases from J, leaving 14 bases between. This CDR3 reads CASSPSRDGSYEQYF. The DNA of the CDR3 is TGTGCCAGCAGCCCCTCCCGGGACGGCTCCTACGAGCAGTACTTC.

This clonotype was recorded once. The CDR3 is CASSPLVLGNEQFF. The CDR3 nucleotides read TGTGCCAGCTCACCACTTGTATTAGGAAATGAGCAGTTCTTC. The chain uses TRBV18 and TRBJ2-1; D is undetermined. Germline V gene data show CDR1 as KGHSH and CDR2 as LQKENI. CDR3 size: 14 residues. The ends were cut back, 1 base at V and 7 bases at J, with 11 bases in the middle. The full variable domain, rest sourced from reference TRBV18 and TRBJ2-1, is NAGVMQNPRHLVRRRGQEARLRCSPMKGHSHVYWYRQLPEEGLKFMVYLQKENIIDESGMPKERFSAEFPKEGPSILRIQQVVRGDSAAYFCASSPLVLGNEQFFGPGTRLTVL.

The chain combines TRBV7-2 with TRBJ2-5; 9 bases align to TRBD2. The J segment lost 2 bases and the V segment lost 5 bases, leaving 9 bases of the junction unmatched. The CDR3 consists of 16 residues. Germline CDR1 is SGHTA and CDR2 is FQGNSA. The CDR3 region has the DNA TGTGCCAGCAGCCGCGCCGCGACTAGCGGACAAGAGACCCAGTACTTC. As protein: CASSRAATSGQETQYF.

This rearrangement joins TRBV29-1 to TRBJ2-7; D not resolved. V shed 4 bases and J shed 0 bases, with 13 bases lying between them. The CDR3 length is 14 residues. The germline CDR1 and CDR2 sequences are SQVTM and ANQGSEA. Here the CDR3 DNA reads TGCAGCGTTGCTCAACGGTTGGTCTCCTACGAGCAGTACTTC. Translation gives CSVAQRLVSYEQYF.

The table lists this clonotype with a few counts. The chain employs TRBV7-2 and TRBJ1-3; the match to TRBD1 covers 9 bases. Looked up from germline, CDR1 is SGHTA and CDR2 is FQGNSA. The CDR3 covers 15 residues. V dropped 3 bases and J dropped 4; count of bases not matched to a gene: 4. The CDR3 spells CASSLNRGPGNTIYF. The CDR3 DNA sequence: TGTGCCAGCAGCTTGAACAGGGGGCCGGGAAACACCATATATTTT.

The CDR3 nucleotides are TGTGCCATCAGCTCCGGACTAGCGGGGGAACCTGAACGCTTCACAGATACGCAGTATTTT. Translated: CAISSGLAGEPERFTDTQYF. The chain links TRBV10-3 to TRBJ2-3; 13 nucleotides agree with TRBD2. Trimming cost V 6 bases and J 2 bases; bases outside gene matches: 17. Germline V gene sequence: CDR1 ENHRY, CDR2 SYGVKD. CDR3 length equals 20 residues.

The chain recombines TRBV12-5 with TRBJ1-5; TRBD1 matches at 9 bases. The CDR3 contains 15 residues. Germline V gene data show CDR1 as LGHNT and CDR2 as FRNRAP. The trim removed 4 bases at V and 4 bases at J, leaving 5 bases unmatched. Here the CDR3 reads CASGSRTGVNQPQHF. The CDR3 DNA follows: TGTGCTAGTGGTTCCCGGACAGGGGTAAATCAGCCCCAGCATTTT.

The rearrangement uses TRBV7-6 and TRBJ2-1; weak D call: TRBD2 (6 bases). The CDR3 is made up of 14 amino acids. CDR1 SGHVS and CDR2 FNYEAQ come from the germline V gene. V was clipped by 3 bases and J by 8 bases, with 14 bases between them. DNA for the CDR3: TGTGCCAGCAGCTTGGCCGGGACTGGAGATGAGCAGTTCTTC. Translating it yields CASSLAGTGDEQFF.

This chain links TRBV7-2 with TRBJ2-3; unclear D gene. V lost 3 bases to trimming and J lost 2 bases, with 9 bases between them. Per germline, CDR1 SGHTA and CDR2 FQGNSA. This CDR3 region has 14 residues. CDR3 in DNA: TGTGCCAGCAGCTTCAGACTCGCCACAGATACGCAGTATTTT. Protein product: CASSFRLATDTQYF. Supplemented by reference TRBV7-2 and TRBJ2-3, the full variable domain reads GAGVSQSPSNKVTEKGKDVELRCDPISGHTALYWYRQSLGQGLEFLIYFQGNSAPDKSGLPSDRFSAERTGGSVSTLTIQRTQQEDSAVYLCASSFRLATDTQYFGPGTRLTVL.

The chain employs TRBV12-3 or TRBV12-4 and TRBJ2-2; D might be TRBD2 (6 bases). V dropped 6 bases and J dropped 7 bases, with 18 bases sitting between them. The CDR3 length is 15 residues. This CDR3 reads CASRLAVLGGGELFF. CDR3 nucleotides: TGTGCCAGCAGACTAGCAGTTTTGGGCGGCGGGGAGCTGTTTTTT.

The gene calls are TRBV15 and TRBJ2-3; no clear D. CDR1 and CDR2 (germline): LNHNV, YYDKDF (reference sequence). The CDR3 totals 13 residues. Trimming pared 5 bases from V and 0 bases from J, leaving 6 bases between. The CDR3 loop reads CATSPASTDTQYF. For the CDR3, the DNA is TGTGCCACCAGCCCTGCTAGCACAGATACGCAGTATTTT.

This clonotype has a handful of counts. The chain combines TRBV6-8 with TRBJ1-6; 7 bases agree with TRBD1. The CDR3 contains 14 residues. Germline loops: CDR1 MNHGY, CDR2 SAAAGT. The V and J ends lost 6 bases and 7 bases, in that order; junction bases with no gene match: 6. The CDR3 coding sequence is TGTGCCAGCAGAAGGGACAGAGAAAATTCACCCCTCCACTTT. Translating gives CASRRDRENSPLHF.

There are many counts of this clonotype. V gene TRBV7-2 combines with J gene TRBJ2-2, with TRBD1 identical over 8 bases. CDR3 length: 14 residues. Germline CDR1 is SGHTA and CDR2 is FQGNSA. V lost 5 bases to trimming and J lost 4 bases; unmatched junction nucleotides: 3. DNA of the CDR3: TGTGCCAGCAGCAGGGACAGGAGCACCGGGGAGCTGTTTTTT. Residues: CASSRDRSTGELFF.

V is TRBV7-9 and J is TRBJ2-7, with D unresolved. Germline values: CDR1 SEHNR, CDR2 FQNEAQ (reference sequence). Deletions cut 3 bases from V and 2 bases from J, with 8 bases between. CDR3 length: 13 residues. CDR3 nucleotides: TGTGCCAGCAGCTTTAGTAACCCCTACGAGCAGTACTTC. Its translation: CASSFSNPYEQYF.

Only one count was recorded for this clonotype. The chain recombines TRBV6-1 with TRBJ2-3; the match to TRBD2 covers 8 bases. The CDR3 spans 16 residues. V shed 6 bases and J 1 base; nucleotides not matched to a gene: 9. The germline V gene encodes CDR1 MNHNS and CDR2 SASEGT. The CDR3 protein is CASRGFAGGRTDTQYF. The CDR3 DNA reads TGTGCCAGCAGAGGCTTCGCGGGGGGCCGCACAGATACGCAGTATTTT.

The chain uses TRBV7-9 and TRBJ2-1; TRBD2 agrees at 12 bases. CDR1 and CDR2 (germline): SEHNR, FQNEAQ (reference sequence). This CDR3 comprises 18 residues. The V segment lost 2 bases and the J segment 0 bases; nucleotides outside the gene matches: 5. Written as DNA, the CDR3 is TGTGCCAGCAGCTTACTAGCGGGGGGGATCCTCTCCTACAATGAGCAGTTCTTC. Encoded protein: CASSLLAGGILSYNEQFF.